This record covers a single T cell receptor (beta chain). The sample holds one count of this clone. What this receptor recognizes is not known. One base away there is no much larger clone; base qualities are not given. The data originate from a study of T cell changes during pregnancy in multiple sclerosis (dated by TCRdb to the late 2010s). Describing the broader study: In women with multiple sclerosis, the researchers looked at how the T cell repertoire shifted as pregnancy progressed.

The germline V gene gives CDR1 as ENHRY and CDR2 as SYGVKD. The CDR3, from cysteine to phenylalanine, totals 14 residues. Of the read, only the CDR3 DNA is kept; its 42 bases are in frame from base 1. The junction shows trimming of 4 bases on V and 3 bases on J, and the gene matches do not reach 4 bases of it. Receptor amplification or capture employed the immunoSEQ multiplex PCR assay. TCRdb took over this immuneACCESS table, retaining in-frame rearrangements with V and J assigned. Such tables are incomplete; in checked studies, under half of the missing clones stem from an unresolved V gene, and the remainder is unexplained. This sample comprises tens of thousands of clones, 92% of them detected only once. The top ten clones comprise 2.3% of the sample.

This receptor was obtained from a female donor with multiple sclerosis, enrolled in a pregnancy study. Rearrangement joined TRBV10-3 to TRBJ2-3, with 7 bases aligning to TRBD2. The material was peripheral blood, obtained in the first trimester of pregnancy. Here is the DNA: TGTGCCATCAGTGGGATGGGAGGGACAGATACGCAGTATTTT. Translated, this gives CAISGMGGTDTQYF.